This T cell receptor beta chain was found in a study of shared T cell receptors in the human thymus. V gave up 7 bases and J gave up 4 bases; unmatched junction bases: 12. Germline V gene sequence: CDR1 MNHEY, CDR2 SVGAGI. CDR3 length: 15 residues. Repertoires were generated with immunoSEQ multiplex PCR, while TCRdb's copy carries only in-frame clones and drops some. The sample comprises more than 550,000 clones, around 87% of which are singletons, and 0.0094% rests with the top ten. The data were also submitted as part of a second study, on human thymus T cells. This second study notes: Donors were healthy Finnish infants having corrective surgery for congenital heart defects. Thymic and blood repertoires seemed to favor certain V and J genes.

The clonotype comes from a boy younger than two with a congenital heart defect. Material: thymocytes. The chain links TRBV6-5 to TRBJ1-2, with TRBD1 matching 7 bases. CDR3 residues: CASNLQGTDIYGYTF. The DNA for the CDR3 is TGTGCCAGCAACCTACAGGGGACGGATATCTATGGCTACACCTTC.